The 28 T cell receptor beta chains below were found in one sample sequenced in a study of T cells in Graves' hyperthyroidism and ophthalmopathy. Amplified TCR beta CDR3 regions derived from RNA transcripts. The TCR CDR3 first-round RT-PCR relied on the HTBI primer set. TCRdb re-analysed the multiplex PCR reads in MiXCR, keeping a single row per CDR3 protein. The sample holds roughly 500,000 distinct CDR3 sequences, about 43% seen once. The specimen sequenced was peripheral blood or thyroid tissue (not recorded which). The source of these receptors is an adult woman with Graves' disease, either hyperthyroidism or ophthalmopathy (not recorded which).

This clonotype was picked up many times. The genes are TRBV7-2 and TRBJ1-6; TRBD1 aligns across 7 bases. The CDR3 is 15 residues long. J was trimmed by 2 bases and V by 6 bases; bases with no gene match: 4. CDR1 SGHTA and CDR2 FQGNSA come from the germline V gene. This CDR3 is CASSKDRAYNSPLHF. The CDR3 coding sequence is TGTGCCAGCAGTAAAGACAGGGCCTATAATTCACCCCTCCACTTT.

This clonotype showed up many times. V and J are TRBV2 and TRBJ2-7; D unclear. CDR3 length: 13 amino acids. CDR1 and CDR2 (germline): SNHLY, FYNNEI. V was trimmed by 6 bases and J by 0 bases, leaving 9 bases between them. The CDR3 sequence: CASSRYSSYEQYF. The CDR3 DNA sequence: TGTGCCAGCAGCCGTTATTCCTCCTACGAGCAGTACTTC.

The chain carries TRBV4-2 and TRBJ2-5; D might be TRBD1 (6 bases). V lost 1 base and J 4 bases, leaving 13 bases between the germline ends. The CDR3 has 15 residues. CDR1 is LGHNA and CDR2 is YNFKEQ in the germline V gene. The CDR3: CASSQVYNRVETQYF. CDR3 DNA sequence: TGTGCCAGCAGCCAAGTTTATAACAGGGTAGAGACCCAGTACTTC.

This clonotype was recorded at least ten times. As DNA, the CDR3 is TGTGCCAGCGGAAGTCGCCGGACCTCCTATGGCTACACCTTC. Translating it yields CASGSRRTSYGYTF. The chain combines TRBV19 with TRBJ1-2, with D hard to call. Trimming cost V 9 bases and J 4 bases, with 18 bases left between them. This CDR3 comprises 14 residues. CDR1 and CDR2 (germline): LNHDA, SQIVND (reference sequence).

This clonotype showed up just a few times. J is TRBJ2-7 and V is TRBV4-2; 8 bases are a match to TRBD2. Germline lookup yields CDR1 LGHNA and CDR2 YNFKEQ. The CDR3 is 17 residues long. The junction had 10 bases not matched to a gene; V was cut back by 2 bases and J by 1 base. CDR3 bases: TGTGCCAGCAGCCAACTCTCCCAGGGACTAGTTTCCTACGAGCAGTACTTC. Translating it yields CASSQLSQGLVSYEQYF.

This clonotype was seen more than once but under ten times. The chain has TRBV28 and TRBJ2-5, with D perhaps TRBD2 (6 bases). The V gene's germline CDR1 is MDHEN and CDR2 SYDVKM. CDR3 length: 14 residues. Trimming pared 7 bases from V and 7 bases from J, leaving 19 bases between. CDR3 in amino acids: CASTSPGGSGTQYF. In nucleotides, the CDR3 is TGTGCCAGCACCTCCCCCGGGGGTTCAGGGACCCAGTACTTC.

A word on this clonotype: Since a much larger clone is just one base distant, this may be a read error. The chain carries TRBV2 and TRBJ1-2; D is ambiguous. Per germline, CDR1 SNHLY and CDR2 FYNNEI. The V end lost 7 bases, the J end lost 4 bases, and 16 bases lay between the germline ends. This CDR3 is 14 amino acids long. CDR3 in DNA: TGTGCCAGCAAAGTGCCGTCTGATTCCTATGGCTACACCTTC. Its translation: CASKVPSDSYGYTF.

Concerning this clonotype itself: A much bigger clone sits one base away, suggesting this may be a read error. J is TRBJ2-5 and V is TRBV5-1; the D is unclear. Per the germline V gene, CDR1 is SGHRS and CDR2 is YFSETQ. The CDR3 extends over 14 amino acids. The V end lost 5 bases, the J end lost 1 base, and 12 bases lay between the germline ends. The CDR3 protein is CASRVDPTQETQYF. DNA of the CDR3: TGCGCCAGCAGAGTCGATCCAACCCAAGAGACCCAGTACTTC.

The genes are TRBV29-1 and TRBJ1-1; D possibly corresponds to TRBD1 (5 bases). V gave up 6 bases and J gave up 11 bases, with 16 bases separating them. CDR1 SQVTM and CDR2 ANQGSEA come from the germline V gene. The CDR3 runs to 11 residues. The CDR3 loop is CSVGIAAGAFF. CDR3 DNA sequence: TGCAGCGTGGGGATAGCGGCAGGGGCTTTCTTT.

The CDR3 reads CSVDSGSNQPQHF. For the CDR3, the DNA is TGCAGCGTTGACTCAGGGAGCAATCAGCCCCAGCATTTT. The rearrangement joins TRBV29-1 to TRBJ1-5, with D perhaps TRBD1 (5 bases). V lost 3 bases and J lost 1, with 7 bases in between. The germline CDR1 and CDR2 sequences are SQVTM and ANQGSEA. The CDR3 extends over 13 amino acids.

This clonotype was picked up many times. The chain recombines TRBV28 with TRBJ2-5; D unclear. Trimming left V 4 bases short and J 5 bases short, with 17 bases between. This CDR3 region has 15 residues. Germline V gene data show CDR1 as MDHEN and CDR2 as SYDVKM. The CDR3 region has the DNA TGTGCCAGCAGTTCTCGCTTATCCACGGACGAGACCCAGTACTTC. It translates to CASSSRLSTDETQYF.

The chain combines TRBV5-4 with TRBJ2-7; D call uncertain. The germline V gene has CDR1 SGHNT and CDR2 YYREEE (reference sequence). The CDR3 has 13 amino acids. Trimming removed 4 bases from V and 5 bases from J, with 13 bases in between. The CDR3 here is CASSPGPLDEQYF. The CDR3 DNA reads as TGTGCCAGCAGCCCTGGACCGTTAGACGAGCAGTACTTC.

The table lists this clonotype with many counts. The chain is built from TRBV6-1 and TRBJ1-5; D not resolved. CDR3 size: 14 residues. CDR1 and CDR2 from the germline V gene are MNHNS and SASEGT. V was cut by 8 bases and J by 2 bases, with 13 bases left in between. The CDR3 spells CASGALWGNQPQHF. CDR3 in DNA: TGTGCCAGCGGCGCGCTGTGGGGCAATCAGCCCCAGCATTTT.

This chain uses TRBV12-3 or TRBV12-4 with TRBJ2-7, with 7 bases identical to TRBD1. The V segment lost 5 bases and the J segment 5 bases; nucleotides outside the gene matches: 9. The CDR3 is made up of 14 amino acids. The CDR3 sequence: CASSPWDRSHEQYF. The DNA of the CDR3 is TGTGCCAGCAGTCCGTGGGACAGATCCCACGAGCAGTACTTC.

The V call is TRBV20-1, the J call TRBJ1-3; 7 positions match TRBD1. V lost 6 bases, J lost 3 bases, and 2 bases stayed unmatched. In germline, CDR1 is DFQATT, CDR2 SNEGSKA (reference sequence). CDR3 length: 12 amino acids. CDR3 residues: CSARDSGNTIYF. In DNA form, the CDR3 reads TGCAGTGCGCGGGACAGTGGAAACACCATATATTTT.

This chain joins TRBV9 and TRBJ2-7; D is ambiguous. Trimming shortened V by 3 bases and J by 7 bases, and 14 bases separated the two germline ends. This CDR3 is 13 amino acids long. The germline V gene encodes CDR1 SGDLS and CDR2 YYNGEE. The CDR3 loop is CASSAAPVGEQYF. The CDR3 DNA sequence: TGTGCCAGCAGCGCCGCCCCTGTGGGAGAGCAGTACTTC.

The V and J genes are TRBV9 and TRBJ1-6, with D uncertain. Germline lookup yields CDR1 SGDLS and CDR2 YYNGEE. The CDR3 spans 15 residues. Trimming removed 3 bases from V and 7 bases from J, with 14 bases in between. The CDR3 nucleotides are TGTGCCAGCAGCGGGGGTGAAAAGTGGAATTCACCCCTCCACTTT. Residues: CASSGGEKWNSPLHF.

This clonotype was seen ten or more times. The gene calls are TRBV14 and TRBJ2-7; D is perhaps TRBD2 (5 bases). The CDR3 contains 14 residues. The germline gives CDR1 SGHDN, CDR2 FVKESK. V was pared by 2 bases and J by 3 bases, with 11 bases between. The chain's CDR3 is CASSQYLGSYEQYF. CDR3 bases: TGTGCCAGCAGCCAATATTTAGGGAGCTACGAGCAGTACTTC. Full variable domain (rest looked up from reference TRBV14 and TRBJ2-7): EAGVTQFPSHSVIEKGQTVTLRCDPISGHDNLYWYRRVMGKEIKFLLHFVKESKQDESGMPNNRFLAERTGGTYSTLKVQPAELEDSGVYFCASSQYLGSYEQYFGPGTRLTVT.

The chain couples TRBV10-3 to TRBJ1-1; 7 positions agree with TRBD1. The CDR3 length is 14 residues. Germline loops: CDR1 ENHRY, CDR2 SYGVKD. The J segment lost 3 bases and the V segment lost 10 bases, leaving 11 bases of the junction unmatched. The DNA for the CDR3 is TGTGCCAGCAGCCGGGACAGCAGTTACACTGAAGCTTTCTTT. Translating it yields CASSRDSSYTEAFF.

The CDR3 nucleotides are TGTGCCAGCAGCTTAGGCGGATACGCCTACACCTTC. This translates into CASSLGGYAYTF. The chain carries TRBV7-9 and TRBJ1-2; D remains unclear. V lost 1 base and J lost 10, with 10 bases in between. Germline lookup yields CDR1 SEHNR and CDR2 FQNEAQ (reference sequence). CDR3 length equals 12 residues.

The genes are TRBV7-9 and TRBJ2-4; a weak D match, TRBD1 (6 bases). With 3 bases removed from V and 3 bases from J, the gap between germline ends came to 15 bases. CDR3 size: 16 residues. Germline V lookup: CDR1 SEHNR, CDR2 FQNEAQ (reference sequence). The CDR3 is CASSFVRGGGKNIQYF. CDR3 DNA sequence: TGTGCCAGCAGCTTCGTTAGAGGGGGTGGCAAAAACATTCAGTACTTC.

This clonotype was found many times. J is TRBJ2-7 and V is TRBV5-4, with a possible D match to TRBD1 (6 bases). V was shortened by 3 bases and J by 1 base, with 11 bases between the two germline ends. Germline loops: CDR1 SGHNT, CDR2 YYREEE (reference sequence). The length of the CDR3 is 14 residues. The CDR3 loop reads CASSSRDTSYEQYF. CDR3 nucleotide sequence: TGTGCCAGCAGCTCCAGGGACACTTCCTACGAGCAGTACTTC.

This clonotype was counted ten times or more. This chain uses TRBV5-1 with TRBJ1-2; a weak D match, TRBD1 (5 bases). The CDR3 length is 14 residues. V lost 0 bases and J lost 7, with 13 bases in between. CDR1 is SGHRS and CDR2 is YFSETQ in the germline V gene. The CDR3 region has the DNA TGCGCCAGCAGCTTGGAAGAAGGGGTGGCTGGCTACACCTTC. Amino acid sequence: CASSLEEGVAGYTF.

This clonotype was observed many times. The chain combines TRBV25-1 with TRBJ2-7, with unresolved D. The V end lost 8 bases, the J end lost 5 bases, and 13 bases lay between the germline ends. From germline, CDR1 is MGHDK and CDR2 SYGVNS. CDR3 length: 12 residues. Here the CDR3 reads CASRAAADEQYF. DNA of the CDR3: TGTGCCAGCCGTGCGGCAGCCGACGAGCAGTACTTC.

This clonotype has just one count. A read error may produce the germline difference seen at one junction end. The chain links TRBV6-1 to TRBJ2-5; no firm D call. This CDR3 region has 9 residues. The germline gives CDR1 MNHNS, CDR2 SASEGT. DNA for the CDR3: TGTGCCAGCAGTTACGACCGGGACTTC. This gives the protein CASSYDRDF.

V and J are TRBV7-8 and TRBJ2-7; TRBD2 aligns across 9 bases. CDR1 SGHVS and CDR2 FQNEAQ come from the germline V gene. The CDR3 sequence is 11 residues long. The CDR3 region is CASSLRGIAGV. The CDR3 bases are TGTGCCAGCAGCTTAAGGGGGATAGCGGGAGTT.

A note on this clonotype: Relative to the germline gene, one junction end is altered; a read error may explain this. The chain combines TRBV10-2 with TRBJ1-1, with D unclear. The CDR3 has 16 residues. CDR1 and CDR2 (germline): WSHSY, SAAADI. The DNA for the CDR3 is TGTGCCAGCAGCTTAGTCCCTTCTCAACCGAACACTGAAGCTTTCTTT. It translates to CASSLVPSQPNTEAFF.

This chain joins TRBV7-8 and TRBJ1-6; 11 bases map to TRBD1. Germline values: CDR1 SGHVS, CDR2 FQNEAQ. CDR3 length equals 15 residues. As DNA, the CDR3 is TGTGCTAGGCTTGCGGGACAGGGGGACTATTCACCCCTCCACTTT. Amino acid sequence: CARLAGQGDYSPLHF.